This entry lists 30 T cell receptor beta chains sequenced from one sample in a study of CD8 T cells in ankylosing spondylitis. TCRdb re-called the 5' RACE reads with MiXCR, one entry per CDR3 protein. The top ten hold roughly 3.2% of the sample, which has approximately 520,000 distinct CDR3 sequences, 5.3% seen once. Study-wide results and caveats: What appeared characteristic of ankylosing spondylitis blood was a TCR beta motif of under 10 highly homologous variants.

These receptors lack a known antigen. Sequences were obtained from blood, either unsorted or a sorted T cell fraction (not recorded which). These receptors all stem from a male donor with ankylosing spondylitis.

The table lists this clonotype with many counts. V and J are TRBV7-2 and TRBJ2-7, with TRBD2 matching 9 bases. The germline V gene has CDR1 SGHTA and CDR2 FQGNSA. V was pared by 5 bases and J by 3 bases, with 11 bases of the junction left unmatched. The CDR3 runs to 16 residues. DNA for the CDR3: TGTGCCAGCAGCAGTCCCTTAGCGGGAGAGGTCTACGAGCAGTACTTC. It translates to CASSSPLAGEVYEQYF.

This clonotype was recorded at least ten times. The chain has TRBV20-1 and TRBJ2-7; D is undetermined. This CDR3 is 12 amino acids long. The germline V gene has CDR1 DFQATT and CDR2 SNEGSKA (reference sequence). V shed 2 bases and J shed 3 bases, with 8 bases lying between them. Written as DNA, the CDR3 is TGCAGTGCTAGAAAGGTCGGCTACGAGCAGTACTTC. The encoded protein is CSARKVGYEQYF.

CDR3 sequence: CASSLHREGETQYF. CDR3 nucleotides: TGCGCCAGCAGCTTGCACAGGGAAGGGGAGACCCAGTACTTC. The chain has TRBV5-1 and TRBJ2-5, with D perhaps TRBD1 (6 bases). This CDR3 contains 14 residues. CDR1 SGHRS and CDR2 YFSETQ come from the germline V gene. V was shortened by 1 base and J by 5 bases, with 12 bases between the two germline ends.

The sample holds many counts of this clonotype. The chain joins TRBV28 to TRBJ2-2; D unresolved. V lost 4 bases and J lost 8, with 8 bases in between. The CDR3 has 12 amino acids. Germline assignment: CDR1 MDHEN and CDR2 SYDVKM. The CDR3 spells CASSYPTGELFF. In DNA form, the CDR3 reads TGTGCCAGCAGTTACCCGACAGGGGAGCTGTTTTTT.

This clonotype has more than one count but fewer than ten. The CDR3 sequence is CASSLGTSGRRNEQFF. For the CDR3, the DNA is TGTGCCAGCAGTCTCGGGACTAGCGGGAGGAGGAATGAGCAGTTCTTC. This rearrangement joins TRBV27 to TRBJ2-1; 15 nucleotides line up with TRBD2. Trimming removed 5 bases from V and 7 bases from J; junction bases left unmatched: 6. The CDR3 extends over 16 amino acids. Per germline, CDR1 MNHEY and CDR2 SMNVEV (reference sequence).

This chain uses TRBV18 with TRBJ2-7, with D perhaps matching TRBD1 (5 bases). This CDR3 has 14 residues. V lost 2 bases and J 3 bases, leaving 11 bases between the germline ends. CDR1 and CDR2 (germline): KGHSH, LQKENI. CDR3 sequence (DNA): TGTGCCAGCTCACCATGGGGCACCTTCTACGAGCAGTACTTC. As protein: CASSPWGTFYEQYF. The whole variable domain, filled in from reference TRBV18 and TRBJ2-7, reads NAGVMQNPRHLVRRRGQEARLRCSPMKGHSHVYWYRQLPEEGLKFMVYLQKENIIDESGMPKERFSAEFPKEGPSILRIQQVVRGDSAAYFCASSPWGTFYEQYFGPGTRLTVT.

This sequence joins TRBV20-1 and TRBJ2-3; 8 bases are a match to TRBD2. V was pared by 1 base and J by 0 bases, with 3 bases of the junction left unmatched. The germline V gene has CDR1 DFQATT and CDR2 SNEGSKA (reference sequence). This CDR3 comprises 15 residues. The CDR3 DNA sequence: TGCAGTGCTAGAGGAAGGACTAGCAGCACAGATACGCAGTATTTT. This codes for CSARGRTSSTDTQYF.

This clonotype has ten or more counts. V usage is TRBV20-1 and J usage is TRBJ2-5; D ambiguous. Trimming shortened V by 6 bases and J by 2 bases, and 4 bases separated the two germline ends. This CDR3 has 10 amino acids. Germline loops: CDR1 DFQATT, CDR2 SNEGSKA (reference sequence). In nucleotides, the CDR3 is TGCAGTGCGCCACAAGAGACCCAGTACTTC. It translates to CSAPQETQYF.

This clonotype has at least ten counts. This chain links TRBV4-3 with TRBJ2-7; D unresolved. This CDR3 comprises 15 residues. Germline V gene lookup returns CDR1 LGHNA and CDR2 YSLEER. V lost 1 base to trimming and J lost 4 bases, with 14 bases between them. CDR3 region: CASSQAWHPTYEQYF. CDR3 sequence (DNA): TGCGCCAGCAGCCAAGCTTGGCACCCAACATACGAGCAGTACTTC.

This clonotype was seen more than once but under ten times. The DNA of the CDR3 is TGTGCCACCCAACGCGGGGGGGAGCAGTACTTC. Translated, it gives CATQRGGEQYF. V gene TRBV28 combines with J gene TRBJ2-7, with 8 bases that match TRBD2. The CDR3 contains 11 residues. Germline trimming cut 10 bases from V and 7 bases from J; bases unmatched to any gene: 6. The germline CDR1 and CDR2 sequences are MDHEN and SYDVKM. The full variable domain, with the rest looked up from reference TRBV28 and TRBJ2-7, is DVKVTQSSRYLVKRTGEKVFLECVQDMDHENMFWYRQDPGLGLRLIYFSYDVKMKEKGDIPEGYSVSREKKERFSLILESASTNQTSMYLCATQRGGEQYFGPGTRLTVT.

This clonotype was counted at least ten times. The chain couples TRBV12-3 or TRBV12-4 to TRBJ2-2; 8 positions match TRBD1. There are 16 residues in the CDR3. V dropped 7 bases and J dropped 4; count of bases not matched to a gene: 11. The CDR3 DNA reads TGTGCCAGCAACCACCCCGGGACAGGCCCCACCGGGGAGCTGTTTTTT. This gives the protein CASNHPGTGPTGELFF.

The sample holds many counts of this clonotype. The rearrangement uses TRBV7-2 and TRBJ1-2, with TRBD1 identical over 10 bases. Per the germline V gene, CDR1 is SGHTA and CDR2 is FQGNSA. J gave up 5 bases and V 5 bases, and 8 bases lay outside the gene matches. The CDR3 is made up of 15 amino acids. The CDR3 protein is CASSPRTGGRYGYTF. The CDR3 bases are TGTGCCAGCAGCCCGCGGACAGGGGGGAGATATGGCTACACCTTC.

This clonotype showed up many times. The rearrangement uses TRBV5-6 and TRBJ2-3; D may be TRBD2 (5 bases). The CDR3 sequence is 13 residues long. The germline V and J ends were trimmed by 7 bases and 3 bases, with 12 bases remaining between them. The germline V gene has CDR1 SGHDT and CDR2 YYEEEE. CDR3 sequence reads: CASGGRGTDTQYF. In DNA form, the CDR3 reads TGTGCCAGCGGAGGCCGGGGAACAGATACGCAGTATTTT.

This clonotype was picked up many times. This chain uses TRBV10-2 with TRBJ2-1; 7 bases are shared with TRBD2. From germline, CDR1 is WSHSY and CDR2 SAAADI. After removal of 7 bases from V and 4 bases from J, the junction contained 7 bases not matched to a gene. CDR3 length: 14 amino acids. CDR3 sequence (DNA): TGCGCCAGCACGCCGGGGGGAGGATACAATGAGCAGTTCTTC. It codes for CASTPGGGYNEQFF.

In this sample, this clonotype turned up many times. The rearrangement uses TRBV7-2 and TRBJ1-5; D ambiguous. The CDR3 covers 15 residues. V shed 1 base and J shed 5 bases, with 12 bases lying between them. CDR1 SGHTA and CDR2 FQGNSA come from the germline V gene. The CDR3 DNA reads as TGTGCCAGCAGCTTAGATCAAGGGCCTTATCAGCCCCAGCATTTT. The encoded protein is CASSLDQGPYQPQHF.

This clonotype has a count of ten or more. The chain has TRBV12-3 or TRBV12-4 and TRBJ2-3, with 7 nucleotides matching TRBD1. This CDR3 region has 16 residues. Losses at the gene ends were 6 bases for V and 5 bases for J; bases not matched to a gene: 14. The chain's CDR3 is CASRKTGLINIDTQYF. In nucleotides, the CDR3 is TGTGCCAGCAGGAAGACAGGGTTGATAAATATAGATACGCAGTATTTT.

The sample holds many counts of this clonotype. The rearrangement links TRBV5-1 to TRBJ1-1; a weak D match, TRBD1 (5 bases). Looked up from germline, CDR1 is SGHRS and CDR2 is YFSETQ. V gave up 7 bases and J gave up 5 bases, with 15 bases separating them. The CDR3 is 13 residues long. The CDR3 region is CASARGISTEAFF. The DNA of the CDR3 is TGCGCCAGCGCCCGGGGGATTTCAACTGAAGCTTTCTTT.

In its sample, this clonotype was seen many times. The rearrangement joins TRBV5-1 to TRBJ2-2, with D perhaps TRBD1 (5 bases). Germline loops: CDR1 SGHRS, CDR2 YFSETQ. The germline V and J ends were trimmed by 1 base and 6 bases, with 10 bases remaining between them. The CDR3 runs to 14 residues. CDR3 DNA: TGCGCCAGCAGCTTGAGCAGGGCCTCCGGGGAGCTGTTTTTT. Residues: CASSLSRASGELFF.

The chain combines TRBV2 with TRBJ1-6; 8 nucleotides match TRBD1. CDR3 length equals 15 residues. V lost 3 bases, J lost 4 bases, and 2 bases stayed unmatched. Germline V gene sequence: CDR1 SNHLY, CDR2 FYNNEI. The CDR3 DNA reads TGTGCCAGCAGTGACCAGGGGGCATATAATTCACCCCTCCACTTT. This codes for CASSDQGAYNSPLHF.

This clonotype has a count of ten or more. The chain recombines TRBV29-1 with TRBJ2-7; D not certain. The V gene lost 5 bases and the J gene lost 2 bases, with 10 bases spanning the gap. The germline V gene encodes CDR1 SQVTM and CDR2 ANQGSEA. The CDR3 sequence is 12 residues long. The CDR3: CSVSLGPYEQYF. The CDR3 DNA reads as TGCAGCGTTTCCCTAGGGCCCTACGAGCAGTACTTC.

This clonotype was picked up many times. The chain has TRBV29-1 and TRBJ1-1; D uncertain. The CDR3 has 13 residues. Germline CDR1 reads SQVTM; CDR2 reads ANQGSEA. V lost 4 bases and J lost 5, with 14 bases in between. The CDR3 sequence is CSVVGGIRTEAFF. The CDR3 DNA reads TGCAGCGTTGTGGGAGGGATTCGGACTGAAGCTTTCTTT.

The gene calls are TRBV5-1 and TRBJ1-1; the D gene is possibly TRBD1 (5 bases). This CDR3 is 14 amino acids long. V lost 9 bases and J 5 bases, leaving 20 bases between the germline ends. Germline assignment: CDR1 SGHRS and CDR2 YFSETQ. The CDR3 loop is CATSRGRRDTEAFF. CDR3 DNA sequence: TGCGCCACCTCTAGGGGTAGGAGGGATACTGAAGCTTTCTTT. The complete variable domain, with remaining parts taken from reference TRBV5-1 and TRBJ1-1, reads KAGVTQTPRYLIKTRGQQVTLSCSPISGHRSVSWYQQTPGQGLQFLFEYFSETQRNKGNFPGRFSGRQFSNSRSEMNVSTLELGDSALYLCATSRGRRDTEAFFGQGTRLTVV.

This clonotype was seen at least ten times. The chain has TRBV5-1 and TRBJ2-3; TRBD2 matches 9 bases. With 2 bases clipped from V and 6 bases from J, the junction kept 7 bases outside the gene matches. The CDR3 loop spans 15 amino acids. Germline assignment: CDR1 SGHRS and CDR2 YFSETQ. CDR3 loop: CASSFPAGGGDTQYF. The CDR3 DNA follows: TGCGCCAGCAGCTTCCCAGCGGGAGGAGGTGATACGCAGTATTTT.

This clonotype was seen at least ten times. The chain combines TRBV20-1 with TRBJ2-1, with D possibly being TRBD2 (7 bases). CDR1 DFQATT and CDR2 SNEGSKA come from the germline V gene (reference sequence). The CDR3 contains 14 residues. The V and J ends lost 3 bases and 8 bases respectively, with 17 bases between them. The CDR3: CSARPGLPGDEQFF. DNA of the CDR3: TGCAGTGCTAGGCCGGGACTACCAGGGGATGAGCAGTTCTTC.

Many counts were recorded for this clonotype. The CDR3 sequence: CASSQQRGQVEQFF. In DNA form, the CDR3 reads TGTGCCAGCAGCCAACAACGGGGGCAGGTTGAGCAGTTCTTC. The chain uses TRBV11-2 and TRBJ2-1; the D gene could be TRBD1 or TRBD2 (6 bases each). V was clipped by 5 bases and J by 9 bases, with 17 bases between them. The CDR3 has 14 amino acids. CDR1 and CDR2 (germline): SGHAT, FQNNGV.

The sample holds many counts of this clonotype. This CDR3 is CASSLEPSHYTF. CDR3 sequence (DNA): TGTGCCAGCAGCTTAGAGCCCAGTCACTACACCTTC. The chain is built from TRBV7-9 and TRBJ1-2; D gene unclear. The CDR3 extends over 12 amino acids. CDR1 and CDR2 (germline): SEHNR, FQNEAQ (reference sequence). The V end was cut by 1 base, the J end by 10 bases, with 10 bases between.

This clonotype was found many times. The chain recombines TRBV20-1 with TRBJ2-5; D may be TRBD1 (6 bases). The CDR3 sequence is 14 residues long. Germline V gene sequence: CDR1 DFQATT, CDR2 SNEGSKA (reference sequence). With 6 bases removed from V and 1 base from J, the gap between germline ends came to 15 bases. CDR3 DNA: TGCAGTGCAATACAGGGTACCTCCCAAGAGACCCAGTACTTC. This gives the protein CSAIQGTSQETQYF.

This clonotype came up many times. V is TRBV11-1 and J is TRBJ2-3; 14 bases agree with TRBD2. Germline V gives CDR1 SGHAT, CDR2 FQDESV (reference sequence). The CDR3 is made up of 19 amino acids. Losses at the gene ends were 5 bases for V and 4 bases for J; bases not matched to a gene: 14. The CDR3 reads CASSLGGLAGGNLPDTQYF. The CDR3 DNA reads TGTGCCAGCAGCCTGGGTGGACTAGCGGGAGGAAATTTGCCAGATACGCAGTATTTT.

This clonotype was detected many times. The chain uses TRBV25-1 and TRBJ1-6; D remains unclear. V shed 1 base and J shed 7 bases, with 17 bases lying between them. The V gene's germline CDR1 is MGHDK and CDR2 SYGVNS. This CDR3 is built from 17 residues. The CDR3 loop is CASSESLDGQENSPLHF. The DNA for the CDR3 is TGTGCCAGCAGTGAATCCTTGGACGGTCAGGAAAATTCACCCCTCCACTTT.

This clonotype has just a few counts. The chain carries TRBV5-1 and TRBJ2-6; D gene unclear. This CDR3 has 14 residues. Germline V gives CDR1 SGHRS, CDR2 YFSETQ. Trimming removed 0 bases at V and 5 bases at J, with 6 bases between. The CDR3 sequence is CASSLAGRANVLTF. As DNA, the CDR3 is TGCGCCAGCAGCTTGGCCGGGCGGGCCAACGTCCTGACTTTC.